These 11 T cell receptor beta chains came from one sample sequenced in a study of CXCR3-negative and CXCR3-positive naive CD8 T cells. The study, taken as a whole, reports: Greater hydrophobicity was found in TRB CDR3s of CXCR3-positive naive cells than of CXCR3-negative naive cells.

The study made its TRB cDNA libraries by 5' RACE, adding UMI labels. TCRdb re-called the 5' RACE reads, yielding one record per CDR3 amino acid sequence without DNA. Here the sample table reports over 150,000 distinct CDR3 sequences. These TCRs are of unknown antigen specificity. Material for sequencing was naive CXCR3+ CD8+ T cells from blood. The subset was: CD45RO-CCR7+CD27+CD95- naive CD8+ T cells expressing CXCR3 (TNR3+). Receptors were obtained from a human donor in good health. Some clones in this sample may be carry-over from other donors' samples.

Here the CDR3 reads CATSKNRGPETQYF. The rearrangement links TRBV15 to TRBJ2-5; TCRdb picks TRBD1, but there is no DNA to check that call. Germline V gives CDR1 LNHNV, CDR2 YYDKDF (reference sequence). The CDR3 is made up of 14 amino acids.

This chain joins TRBV7-9 and TRBJ2-2; there is no DNA to check the TCRdb D call of TRBD2. Germline V gene lookup returns CDR1 SEHNR and CDR2 FQNEAQ (reference sequence). This CDR3 spans 17 amino acids. CDR3 amino acids: CASSVTSGGFVTGELFF.

The rearrangement uses TRBV6-5 and TRBJ2-7; checking the TCRdb D call of TRBD2 is not possible without DNA. Germline V CDR1 and CDR2: MNHEY, SVGAGI. The length of the CDR3 is 14 residues. This CDR3 reads CASSHGLALYEQYF.

This rearrangement joins TRBV28 to TRBJ2-7; the TRBD1 assignment by TCRdb is unverifiable without DNA. The CDR3 consists of 14 residues. Germline lookup yields CDR1 MDHEN and CDR2 SYDVKM. CDR3 region: CASSFGTVLYEQYF.

This sequence joins TRBV28 and TRBJ2-1; there is no DNA to check the TCRdb D call of TRBD1. The CDR3 sequence is 14 residues long. Germline values: CDR1 MDHEN, CDR2 SYDVKM. The CDR3 sequence: CASKLGGGINEQFF.

The rearrangement links TRBV27 to TRBJ1-1; TCRdb lists TRBD1, though no DNA is available to test this call. This CDR3 spans 15 amino acids. Germline V gene data show CDR1 as MNHEY and CDR2 as SMNVEV (reference sequence). The CDR3 here is CASSLDTGGNTEAFF.

This rearrangement joins TRBV28 to TRBJ2-7; TCRdb outputs TRBD2, but without DNA this stays unchecked. Germline V gene data show CDR1 as MDHEN and CDR2 as SYDVKM. The length of the CDR3 is 13 residues. CDR3 sequence reads: CASGRGLTYEQYF.

This chain connects TRBV19 to TRBJ2-3; TCRdb outputs TRBD1, but without DNA this stays unchecked. Germline values: CDR1 LNHDA, CDR2 SQIVND (reference sequence). The CDR3 consists of 15 residues. CDR3 residues: CASSINRGFADTQYF.

The chain recombines TRBV21-1 with TRBJ1-1; absent DNA, TCRdb's TRBD1 call cannot be checked. TRBV21-1 is tagged as a pseudogene. The CDR3 covers 21 residues. This CDR3 reads CASSPSRRDRKEYGMNTEAFF.

This chain connects TRBV27 to TRBJ2-2; without DNA, the TCRdb call of TRBD1 cannot be checked. Germline assignment: CDR1 MNHEY and CDR2 SMNVEV (reference sequence). CDR3 size: 15 residues. This chain's CDR3 is CASSLRGTDTGELFF.

The rearrangement links TRBV9 to TRBJ2-1; TCRdb returns TRBD1, unconfirmable since there is no DNA. CDR3 length: 13 amino acids. The germline V gene has CDR1 SGDLS and CDR2 YYNGEE. This CDR3 reads CASSKDSPNEQFF.